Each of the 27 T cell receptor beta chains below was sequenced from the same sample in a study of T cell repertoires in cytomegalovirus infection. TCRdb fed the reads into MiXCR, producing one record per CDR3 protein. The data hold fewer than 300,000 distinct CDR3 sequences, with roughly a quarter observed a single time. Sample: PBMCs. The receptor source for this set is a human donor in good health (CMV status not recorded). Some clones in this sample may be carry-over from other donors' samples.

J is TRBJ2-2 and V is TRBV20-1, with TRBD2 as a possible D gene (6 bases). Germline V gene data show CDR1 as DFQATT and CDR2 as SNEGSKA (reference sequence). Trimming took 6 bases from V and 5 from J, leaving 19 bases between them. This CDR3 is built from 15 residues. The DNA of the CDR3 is TGCAGTGCACGGAAAATAGCGGCAGGGACCGGGGAGCTGTTTTTT. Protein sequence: CSARKIAAGTGELFF.

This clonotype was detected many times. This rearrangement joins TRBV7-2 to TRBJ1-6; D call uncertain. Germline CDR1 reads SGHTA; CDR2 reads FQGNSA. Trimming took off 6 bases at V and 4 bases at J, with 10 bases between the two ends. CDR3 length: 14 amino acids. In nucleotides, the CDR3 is TGTGCCAGCAGGAGGGCTGTTTATAATTCACCCCTCCACTTT. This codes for CASRRAVYNSPLHF.

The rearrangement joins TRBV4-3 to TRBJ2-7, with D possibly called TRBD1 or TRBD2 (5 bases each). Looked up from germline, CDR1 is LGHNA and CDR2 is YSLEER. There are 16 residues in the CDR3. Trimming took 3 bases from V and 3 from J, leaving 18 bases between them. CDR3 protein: CASSQRVGQDNYEQYF. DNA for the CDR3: TGCGCCAGCAGCCAGAGGGTGGGCCAGGACAACTACGAGCAGTACTTC.

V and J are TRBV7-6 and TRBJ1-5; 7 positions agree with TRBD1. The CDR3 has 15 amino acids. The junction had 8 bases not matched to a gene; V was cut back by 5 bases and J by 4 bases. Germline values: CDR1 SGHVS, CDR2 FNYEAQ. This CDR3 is CASSPGDSGNQPQHF. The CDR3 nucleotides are TGTGCCAGCAGCCCCGGGGACAGCGGTAATCAGCCCCAGCATTTT. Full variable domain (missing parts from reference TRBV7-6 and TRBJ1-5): GAGVSQSPRYKVTKRGQDVALRCDPISGHVSLYWYRQALGQGPEFLTYFNYEAQQDKSGLPNDRFSAERPEGSISTLTIQRTEQRDSAMYRCASSPGDSGNQPQHFGDGTRLSIL.

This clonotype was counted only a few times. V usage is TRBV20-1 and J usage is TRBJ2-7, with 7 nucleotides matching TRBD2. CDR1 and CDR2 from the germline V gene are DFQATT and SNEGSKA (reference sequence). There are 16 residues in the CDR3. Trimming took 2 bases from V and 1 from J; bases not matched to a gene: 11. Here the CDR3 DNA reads TGCAGTGCTAGACCCGGCGCTAGCGGAGCATCCTACGAGCAGTACTTC. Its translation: CSARPGASGASYEQYF.

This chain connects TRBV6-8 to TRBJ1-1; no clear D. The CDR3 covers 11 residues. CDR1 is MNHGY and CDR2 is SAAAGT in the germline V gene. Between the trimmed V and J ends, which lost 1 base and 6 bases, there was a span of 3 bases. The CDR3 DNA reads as TGTGCCAGCAGTTACTTCGCTGAAGCTTTCTTT. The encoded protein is CASSYFAEAFF.

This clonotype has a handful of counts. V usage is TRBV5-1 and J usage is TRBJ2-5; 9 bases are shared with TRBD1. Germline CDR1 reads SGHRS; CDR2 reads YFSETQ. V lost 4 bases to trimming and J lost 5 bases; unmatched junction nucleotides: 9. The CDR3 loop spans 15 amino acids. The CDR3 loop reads CASSGIGTGRETQYF. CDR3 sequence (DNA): TGCGCCAGCAGCGGAATCGGGACAGGGAGGGAGACCCAGTACTTC. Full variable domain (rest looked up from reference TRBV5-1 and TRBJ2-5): KAGVTQTPRYLIKTRGQQVTLSCSPISGHRSVSWYQQTPGQGLQFLFEYFSETQRNKGNFPGRFSGRQFSNSRSEMNVSTLELGDSALYLCASSGIGTGRETQYFGPGTRLLVL.

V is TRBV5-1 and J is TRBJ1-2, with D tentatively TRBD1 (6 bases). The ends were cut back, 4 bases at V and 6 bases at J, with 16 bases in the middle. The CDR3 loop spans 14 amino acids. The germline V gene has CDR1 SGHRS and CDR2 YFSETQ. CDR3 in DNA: TGCGCCAGCAGCAGAGGACAGCCAGTGGATGGCTACACCTTC. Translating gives CASSRGQPVDGYTF.

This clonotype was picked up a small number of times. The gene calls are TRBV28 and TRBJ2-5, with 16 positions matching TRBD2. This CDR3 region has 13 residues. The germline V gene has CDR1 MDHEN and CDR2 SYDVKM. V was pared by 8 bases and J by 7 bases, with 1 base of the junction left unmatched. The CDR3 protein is CASGTSGGGTQYF. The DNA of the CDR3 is TGTGCCAGCGGGACTAGCGGGGGGGGGACCCAGTACTTC.

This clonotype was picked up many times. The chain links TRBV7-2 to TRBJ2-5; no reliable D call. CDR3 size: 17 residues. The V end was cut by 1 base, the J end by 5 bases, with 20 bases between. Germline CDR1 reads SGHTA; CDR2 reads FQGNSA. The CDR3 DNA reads TGTGCCAGCAGCTTAGTCCCCGGGTGGCAGCCGGTCGAGACCCAGTACTTC. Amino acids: CASSLVPGWQPVETQYF.

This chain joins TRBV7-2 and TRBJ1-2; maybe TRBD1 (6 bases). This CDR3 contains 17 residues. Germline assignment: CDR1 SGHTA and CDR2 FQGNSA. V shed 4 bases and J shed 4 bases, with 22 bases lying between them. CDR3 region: CASSSDPHEGVTYGYTF. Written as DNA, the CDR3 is TGTGCCAGCAGCTCCGATCCCCACGAGGGGGTCACCTATGGCTACACCTTC.

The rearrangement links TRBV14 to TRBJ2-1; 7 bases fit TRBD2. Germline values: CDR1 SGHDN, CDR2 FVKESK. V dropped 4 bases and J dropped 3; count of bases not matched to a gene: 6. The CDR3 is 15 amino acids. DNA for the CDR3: TGTGCCAGCAGCCTCGGGACTATCTTCTACAATGAGCAGTTCTTC. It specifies CASSLGTIFYNEQFF.

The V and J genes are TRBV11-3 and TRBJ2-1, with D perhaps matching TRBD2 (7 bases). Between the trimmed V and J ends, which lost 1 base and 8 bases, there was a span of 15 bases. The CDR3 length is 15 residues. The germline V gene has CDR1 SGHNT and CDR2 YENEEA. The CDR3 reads CASSLGPGGRDEQFF. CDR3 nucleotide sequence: TGTGCCAGCAGCTTAGGGCCGGGGGGCAGGGATGAGCAGTTCTTC.

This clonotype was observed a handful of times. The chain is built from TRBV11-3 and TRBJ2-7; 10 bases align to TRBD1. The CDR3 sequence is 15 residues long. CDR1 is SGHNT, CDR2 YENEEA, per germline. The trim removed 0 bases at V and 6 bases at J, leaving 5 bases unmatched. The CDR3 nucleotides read TGTGCCAGCAGCTTAGAGGGACAGGGGAGAGGCGAGCAGTACTTC. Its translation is CASSLEGQGRGEQYF.

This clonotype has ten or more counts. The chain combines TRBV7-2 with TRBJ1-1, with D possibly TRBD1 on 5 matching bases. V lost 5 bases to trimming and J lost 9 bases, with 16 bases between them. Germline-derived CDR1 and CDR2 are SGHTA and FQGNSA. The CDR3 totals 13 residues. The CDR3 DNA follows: TGTGCCAGCAGCCCCCGACAGTTTTCGAAAGCTTTCTTT. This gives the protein CASSPRQFSKAFF.

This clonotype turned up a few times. The CDR3 DNA is TGCAGTGCTTTCCTGCGGGAGGGTCAGCCCCAGCATTTT. Translation gives CSAFLREGQPQHF. The genes are TRBV20-1 and TRBJ1-5; no definite D call. The germline gives CDR1 DFQATT, CDR2 SNEGSKA (reference sequence). The ends were cut back, 5 bases at V and 6 bases at J, with 14 bases in the middle. This CDR3 spans 13 amino acids.

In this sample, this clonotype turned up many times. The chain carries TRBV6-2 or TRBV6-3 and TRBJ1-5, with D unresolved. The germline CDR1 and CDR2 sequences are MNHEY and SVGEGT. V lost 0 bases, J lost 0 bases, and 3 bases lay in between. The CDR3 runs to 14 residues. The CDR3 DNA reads TGTGCCAGCAGTTACTCGAATAGCAATCAGCCCCAGCATTTT. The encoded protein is CASSYSNSNQPQHF.

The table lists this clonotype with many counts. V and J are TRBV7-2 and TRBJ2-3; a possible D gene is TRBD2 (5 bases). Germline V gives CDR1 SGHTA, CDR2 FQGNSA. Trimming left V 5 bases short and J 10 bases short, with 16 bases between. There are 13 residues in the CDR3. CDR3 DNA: TGTGCCAGCAGCATCTCGGCCGGGAAATCGCAGTATTTT. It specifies CASSISAGKSQYF.

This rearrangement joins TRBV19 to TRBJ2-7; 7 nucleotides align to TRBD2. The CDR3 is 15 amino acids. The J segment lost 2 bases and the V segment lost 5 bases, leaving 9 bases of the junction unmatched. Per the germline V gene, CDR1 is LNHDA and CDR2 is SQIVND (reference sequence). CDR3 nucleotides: TGTGCCAGTAGTCCCGACGGGGGAGGGCCCTACGAGCAGTACTTC. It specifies CASSPDGGGPYEQYF.

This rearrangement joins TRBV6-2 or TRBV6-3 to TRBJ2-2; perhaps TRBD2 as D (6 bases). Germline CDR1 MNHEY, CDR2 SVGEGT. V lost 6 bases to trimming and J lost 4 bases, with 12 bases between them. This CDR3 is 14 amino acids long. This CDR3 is CASRLGTPTGELFF. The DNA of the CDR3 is TGTGCCAGCAGGCTCGGGACTCCCACCGGGGAGCTGTTTTTT.

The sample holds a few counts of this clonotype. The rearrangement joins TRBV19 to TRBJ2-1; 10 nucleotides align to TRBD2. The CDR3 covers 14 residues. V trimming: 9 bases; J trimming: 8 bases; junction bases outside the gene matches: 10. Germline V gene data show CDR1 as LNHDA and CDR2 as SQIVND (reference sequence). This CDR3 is CASLSLAGGDEQFF. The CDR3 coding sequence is TGTGCCAGCCTTAGTTTAGCGGGAGGCGATGAGCAGTTCTTC.

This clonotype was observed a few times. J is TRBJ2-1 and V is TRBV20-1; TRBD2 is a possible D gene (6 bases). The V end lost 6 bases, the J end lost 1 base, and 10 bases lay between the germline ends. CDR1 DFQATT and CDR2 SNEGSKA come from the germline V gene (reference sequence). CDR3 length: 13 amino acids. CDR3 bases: TGCAGTGCGTGGGGGGTTTCCTACAATGAGCAGTTCTTC. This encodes CSAWGVSYNEQFF.

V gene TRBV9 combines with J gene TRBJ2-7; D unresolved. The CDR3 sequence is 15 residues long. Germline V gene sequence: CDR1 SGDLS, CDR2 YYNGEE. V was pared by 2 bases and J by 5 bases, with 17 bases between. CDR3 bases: TGTGCCAGCAGCGTCCACCATAGCTCGATCGACGAGCAGTACTTC. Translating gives CASSVHHSSIDEQYF.

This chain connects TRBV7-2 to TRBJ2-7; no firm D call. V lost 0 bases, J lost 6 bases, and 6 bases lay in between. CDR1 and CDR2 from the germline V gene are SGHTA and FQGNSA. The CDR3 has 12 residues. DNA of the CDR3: TGTGCCAGCAGCTTAGCCCAGATCGAGCAGTACTTC. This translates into CASSLAQIEQYF.

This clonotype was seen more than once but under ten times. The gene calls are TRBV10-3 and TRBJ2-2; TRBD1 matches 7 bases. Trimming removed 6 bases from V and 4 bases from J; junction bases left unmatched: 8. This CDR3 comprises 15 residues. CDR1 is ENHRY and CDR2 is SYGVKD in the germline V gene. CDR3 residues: CAIRGDSVGTGELFF. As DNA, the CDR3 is TGTGCCATCAGGGGGGACAGCGTCGGCACCGGGGAGCTGTTTTTT.

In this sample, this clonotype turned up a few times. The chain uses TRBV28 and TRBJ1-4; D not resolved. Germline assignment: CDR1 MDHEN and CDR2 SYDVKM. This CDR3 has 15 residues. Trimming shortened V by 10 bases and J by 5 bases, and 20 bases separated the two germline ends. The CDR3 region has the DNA TGTGCCACTGGATTAACCGGACGGCAGAATGAAAAACTGTTTTTT. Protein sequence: CATGLTGRQNEKLFF.

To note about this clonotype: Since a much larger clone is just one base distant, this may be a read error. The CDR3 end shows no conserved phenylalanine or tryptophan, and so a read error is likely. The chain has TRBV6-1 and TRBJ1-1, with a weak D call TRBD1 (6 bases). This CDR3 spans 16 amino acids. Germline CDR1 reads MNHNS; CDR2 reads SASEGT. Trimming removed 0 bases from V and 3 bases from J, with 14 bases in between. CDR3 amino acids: CASSEAGGGAYTEAFL. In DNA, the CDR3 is TGTGCCAGCAGTGAAGCGGGCGGGGGGGCGTACACTGAAGCTTTCCTT.